This T cell receptor (beta chain) was identified during a study of Graves' ophthalmopathy and Graves' hyperthyroidism. General study results and limits: A roughly 76% specificity and roughly 90% sensitivity were achieved by a 13-signature model that separated ophthalmopathy from stable hyperthyroidism. Predictions made by the model for ophthalmopathy progression reached more than 55% sensitivity and less than 80% specificity. Most thyroid-expanded clonotypes exceeding 0.001 frequency were also found in blood.

J gave up 8 bases and V 4 bases, and 5 bases lay outside the gene matches. The germline CDR1 and CDR2 sequences are LNHNV and YYDKDF (reference sequence). The CDR3 loop spans 15 amino acids. With respect to this clonotype: Its antigen is still unknown.

TCR beta CDR3 regions were amplified from RNA transcripts. First-round RT-PCR with HTBI primers preceded a second-round multiplex PCR. TCRdb reanalysed the multiplex PCR reads using MiXCR and keeps one entry per CDR3 protein. The profile shows 240,000 or so distinct CDR3 sequences, 45% of them singletons. The rearrangement uses TRBV15 and TRBJ1-4; 12 bases are a match to TRBD1. The sequencing sample was made of peripheral blood. The source of this sequence is an adult man with Graves' ophthalmopathy. As DNA, the CDR3 is TGTGCCACCAGCACACCGGGACAGGGGGCCGAAAAACTGTTTTTT. It translates to CATSTPGQGAEKLFF. The full variable domain, in which reference TRBV15 and TRBJ1-4 provide the parts outside the CDR3, is DAMVIQNPRYQVTQFGKPVTLSCSQTLNHNVMYWYQQKSSQAPKLLFHYYDKDFNNEADTPDNFQSRRPNTSFCFLDIRSPGLGDTAMYLCATSTPGQGAEKLFFGSGTQLSVL.